This is a list of T cell receptor beta chains from one sample in a study of identifying expanded T cells in peripheral blood. Only in-frame clones appear in the TCRdb table, and some are missing; sequencing was by immunoSEQ multiplex PCR. The sample includes nearly 60,000 clones, about 92% of them seen just once. The specimen sequenced was blood. Source of these receptors: a person between 18 and 75 years old in good health. Both conserved end residues are part of each CDR3. Fields, in order: V gene, J gene, clone size, D gene, CDR3 DNA, CDR3 protein. A D gene is named only where the DNA matches it firmly. Some rows have no size entry. The others give once, few or many, or a class for an expanded clone.

TRBV29-1	TRBJ2-7	NA	NA	TGCAGCGTTGAAGGAGTGGCCTACGAGCAGTACTTC	CSVEGVAYEQYF
TRBV30	TRBJ1-3	few	TRBD1	TGTGCCTGGGGACAGGCGGACACCATATATTTT	CAWGQADTIYF
TRBV12-5	TRBJ2-2	NA	NA	TGTGCTAGTGGTTTGGTAGGGAGAAACGCCGGGGAGCTGTTTTTT	CASGLVGRNAGELFF
TRBV4-3	TRBJ2-1	NA	TRBD2	TGCGCCAGCAGCCAAGTTGCGGGGGGGTACAATGAGCAGTTCTTC	CASSQVAGGYNEQFF
TRBV19	TRBJ1-5	once	TRBD1	TGTGCCAGTAGCCCCGACAGGGAATTTTACAATCAGCCCCAGCATTTT	CASSPDREFYNQPQHF
TRBV5-1	TRBJ2-1	NA	TRBD2	TGCGCCAGCAGCTTGCTTCTAGCGGGAGGTGATGAGCAGTTCTTC	CASSLLLAGGDEQFF
TRBV12-5	TRBJ2-2	NA	NA	TGTGCTAGTGGTTCCGGACCCTCCCGGGGCACCGGGGAGCTGTTTTTT	CASGSGPSRGTGELFF
TRBV30	TRBJ1-1	few	NA	TGTGCCTGGAGCCTCGACAGTCTCATGAACACTGAAGCTTTCTTT	CAWSLDSLMNTEAFF
TRBV11-2	TRBJ1-5	NA	TRBD1	TGTGCCAGCATTACCTCCGGGACAGGGGTCAATCAGCCCCAGCATTTT	CASITSGTGVNQPQHF
TRBV19	TRBJ2-3	few	NA	TGTGCCAGTAGTCCCAACACAGATACGCAGTATTTT	CASSPNTDTQYF
TRBV21-1	TRBJ2-7	NA	NA	TGTGCCAGCAGACTACTTACTAGCGGGGGGACCTACGAGCAGTACTTC	CASRLLTSGGTYEQYF
TRBV20-1	TRBJ1-1	NA	NA	TGCAGTGCTAGCCCCGAGACTGAAGCTTTCTTT	CSASPETEAFF
TRBV5-8	TRBJ2-2	NA	NA	TGTGCCAGCAGCCAGGGACGGTGGGCCGGGGAGCTGTTTTTT	CASSQGRWAGELFF
TRBV9	TRBJ2-2	NA	TRBD1	TGTGCCAGCAGCTTCAGGGGGTCCGGGGAGCTGTTTTTT	CASSFRGSGELFF
TRBV2	TRBJ1-3	NA	NA	TGTGCCAGCAGGGCTGGGGTAGGCCCTGGAAACACCATATATTTT	CASRAGVGPGNTIYF
TRBV16	TRBJ2-1	NA	TRBD2	TGTGCCAGCAGCCAAGAACATATAGCGGGAGGACTCAATGAGCAGTTCTTC	CASSQEHIAGGLNEQFF
TRBV6-6	TRBJ2-5	NA	NA	TGTGCCAGCAGCCTGGCGGGAGAGACCCAGTACTTC	CASSLAGETQYF
TRBV5-8	TRBJ2-6	NA	NA	TGTGCCAGCGGGCCTCGGTCTATCGTCCTGACTTTC	CASGPRSIVLTF
TRBV6-5	TRBJ1-1	NA	NA	TGTGCCGCTCATGGGCGGTACACTGAAGCTTTCTTT	CAAHGRYTEAFF
TRBV6-6	TRBJ2-7	NA	TRBD2	TGTGCCAGCAGTTACGGAGCGGGGCACGACGAGCAGTACTTC	CASSYGAGHDEQYF
TRBV5-1	TRBJ2-3	NA	TRBD2	TGCGCCAGCAGCTTGGGGCTAGCGGGAGCCTCCACAGATACGCAGTATTTT	CASSLGLAGASTDTQYF
TRBV7-2	TRBJ2-5	NA	TRBD2	TGTGCCAGCAGCTTAGGCGGGAGTAAGGAGACCCAGTACTTC	CASSLGGSKETQYF
TRBV9	TRBJ1-4	once	NA	TGTGCCAGCAGCGTAGGGGGACGTAATGAAAAACTGTTTTTT	CASSVGGRNEKLFF
TRBV6-1	TRBJ1-4	NA	NA	TGTGCCAGCAGTGAAAACGGTGTAACTAATGAAAAACTGTTTTTT	CASSENGVTNEKLFF
TRBV7-9	TRBJ2-5	once	NA	TGTGCCAGCAGCTTAGTAGTGGGGGCGGAGACCCAGTACTTC	CASSLVVGAETQYF
TRBV4-3	TRBJ1-6	NA	NA	TGCGCCAGCAGCCAAGCGGGGGACAATTCACCCCTCCACTTT	CASSQAGDNSPLHF
TRBV19	TRBJ1-2	NA	NA	TGTGCCAGTAGTATGGAGGGGCAGGGAGATTATGGCTACACCTTC	CASSMEGQGDYGYTF
TRBV29-1	TRBJ2-5	NA	TRBD1	TGCAGCGTGGACAGGGTAGGGACCCAGTACTTC	CSVDRVGTQYF
TRBV2	TRBJ1-2	few	TRBD1	TGTGCCAGCGGACAGGGAGATTATGGCTACACCTTC	CASGQGDYGYTF
TRBV5-1	TRBJ2-7	NA	TRBD1	TGCGCCAGCAGCTTGCCAGGGGGCTACGAGCAGTACTTC	CASSLPGGYEQYF
TRBV5-1	TRBJ2-3	NA	TRBD1	TGCGCCAGCAGCTTGGATGGGACAGGGGGCTCTCCAGATACGCAGTATTTT	CASSLDGTGGSPDTQYF
TRBV18	TRBJ2-1	NA	NA	TGTGCCAGCTCACCCCGACCGAGGGTGGGTGAGCAGTTCTTC	CASSPRPRVGEQFF
TRBV21-1	TRBJ2-1	NA	NA	TGTGCCAGCAGCAAGTTTGCGGGAGGGCCGGGTAGCTATGAGCAGTTCTTC	CASSKFAGGPGSYEQFF
TRBV5-1	TRBJ1-4	NA	NA	TGCGCCAGCAGCCGAGGGGGAAATGAAAAACTGTTTTTT	CASSRGGNEKLFF
TRBV10-1	TRBJ2-3	once	NA	TGCGCCAGCAGCGGCGACACAGATACGCAGTATTTT	CASSGDTDTQYF
TRBV7-7	TRBJ2-2	once	NA	TGTGCCAGCAGCCCCACTAGGAGTAGTCGCGGGGAGCTGTTTTTT	CASSPTRSSRGELFF
TRBV7-9	TRBJ1-2	NA	NA	TGTGCCAGCAGCTTAAGCAGCTTCGGCTACACCTTC	CASSLSSFGYTF
TRBV4-3	TRBJ1-4	NA	NA	TGCGCCAGCAGCCAAGCCCCGGACAGCGAAAAACTGTTTTTT	CASSQAPDSEKLFF
TRBV29-1	TRBJ2-7	NA	TRBD1	TGCAGCGTTAGACAGGGGGCGGGGGAGCAGTACTTC	CSVRQGAGEQYF
TRBV10-3	TRBJ1-2	NA	NA	TGTGCCATCAGTGAAGCAGGGAATAACGACTATGGCTACACCTTC	CAISEAGNNDYGYTF
TRBV4-2	TRBJ1-3	NA	NA	TGTGCCAGCAGCCAAGATGTGAACACCATATATTTT	CASSQDVNTIYF
TRBV5-5	TRBJ2-7	NA	NA	TGTGCCAGCACCAAAAGCTACGAGCAGTACTTC	CASTKSYEQYF
TRBV21-1	TRBJ2-2	NA	NA	TGTGCCAGCAGCAAGCAGGGCACCGGGGAGCTGTTTTTT	CASSKQGTGELFF
TRBV28	TRBJ2-2	NA	NA	TGTGCCAGCAGTTTATTTTATTCCACCGGGGAGCTGTTTTTT	CASSLFYSTGELFF